What follows are 21 T cell receptor beta chains derived from one specimen sequenced in a study of cytomegalovirus exposure and HLA in healthy donors. The PCR made use of 60 Vbeta and 13 Jbeta primers. The assay was immunoSEQ multiplex PCR, and TCRdb's table has in-frame clones only and misses some. The sample records about 100,000 clones, around 75% being singletons. The sequencing input was PBMCs. These receptors all stem from a man in his forties or fifties in good health and CMV-seronegative.

The J gene is TRBJ1-2, the V gene TRBV7-2, with TRBD1 matching over 8 bases. Germline V gene sequence: CDR1 SGHTA, CDR2 FQGNSA. The ends lost 4 bases at V and 3 bases at J; junction bases unmatched: 7. This CDR3 is 15 amino acids long. The CDR3 spells CASSYSDREHYGYTF. CDR3 nucleotide sequence: TGTGCCAGCAGCTATTCGGACAGGGAACACTATGGCTACACCTTC.

CDR3 loop: CASRDRGDFYGYTF. In DNA form, the CDR3 reads TGTGCCAGCAGGGACAGGGGCGATTTCTATGGCTACACCTTC. The V call is TRBV6-5, the J call TRBJ1-2, with 9 bases fitting TRBD1. V trimming: 6 bases; J trimming: 4 bases; junction bases outside the gene matches: 6. This CDR3 contains 14 residues. Germline loops: CDR1 MNHEY, CDR2 SVGAGI.

The gene calls are TRBV5-1 and TRBJ1-5, with TRBD1 matching 8 bases. Germline CDR1 SGHRS, CDR2 YFSETQ. This CDR3 is built from 23 residues. The V segment lost 3 bases and the J segment 0 bases; nucleotides outside the gene matches: 26. The CDR3 nucleotides are TGCGCCAGCAGCTCCCCGGGACAGGAATCGAATGGTATAGTGGTTGATAGCAATCAGCCCCAGCATTTT. It specifies CASSSPGQESNGIVVDSNQPQHF.

CDR3 region: CASSLDRGITEAFF. The CDR3 DNA is TGCGCCAGCAGTTTGGACAGGGGTATCACTGAAGCTTTCTTT. The rearrangement links TRBV4-3 to TRBJ1-1; TRBD1 matches at 9 bases. CDR1 is LGHNA, CDR2 YSLEER, per germline. This CDR3 contains 14 residues. V lost 6 bases to trimming and J lost 4 bases; unmatched junction nucleotides: 6.

This rearrangement joins TRBV6-6 to TRBJ1-5; D is unclear. V lost 10 bases, J lost 2 bases, and 15 bases lay in between. This CDR3 region has 14 residues. From germline, CDR1 is MNHNY and CDR2 SVGAGI (reference sequence). CDR3: CANTRGVGNQPQHF. CDR3 nucleotide sequence: TGTGCCAACACGCGCGGGGTTGGCAATCAGCCCCAGCATTTT.

V and J are TRBV2 and TRBJ2-3; 7 bases agree with TRBD2. V was pared by 4 bases and J by 2 bases, with 3 bases of the junction left unmatched. Per the germline V gene, CDR1 is SNHLY and CDR2 is FYNNEI. CDR3 size: 14 residues. The CDR3 nucleotides are TGTGCCAGCAGTGGCGGGGGACTCACAGATACGCAGTATTTT. It encodes CASSGGGLTDTQYF.

The V call is TRBV28, the J call TRBJ1-4, with D perhaps TRBD1 (5 bases). Germline lookup yields CDR1 MDHEN and CDR2 SYDVKM. This CDR3 is built from 15 residues. V lost 4 bases and J lost 4, with 13 bases in between. The chain's CDR3 is CASSSPTANNEKLFF. CDR3 bases: TGTGCCAGCAGTTCTCCGACAGCCAATAATGAAAAACTGTTTTTT.

V usage is TRBV28 and J usage is TRBJ2-1, with D possibly TRBD1 on 5 matching bases. The CDR3 extends over 14 amino acids. Per germline, CDR1 MDHEN and CDR2 SYDVKM. V was clipped by 8 bases and J by 0 bases, with 11 bases between them. The CDR3 DNA follows: TGTGCCAGCCGACAGCTCAGCTCCTACAATGAGCAGTTCTTC. The encoded protein is CASRQLSSYNEQFF.

The chain uses TRBV5-1 and TRBJ2-2; TRBD1 agrees at 11 bases. After removal of 4 bases from V and 7 bases from J, the junction contained 15 bases not matched to a gene. Germline lookup yields CDR1 SGHRS and CDR2 YFSETQ. This CDR3 spans 18 amino acids. The CDR3 loop reads CASSPGRTGGLLIGELFF. CDR3 nucleotide sequence: TGCGCCAGCAGCCCGGGAAGGACAGGGGGCTTGTTAATCGGGGAGCTGTTTTTT.

This clone was seen a single time. The chain employs TRBV14 and TRBJ2-1, with 8 bases aligning to TRBD1. CDR1 SGHDN and CDR2 FVKESK come from the germline V gene. With 6 bases clipped from V and 9 bases from J, the junction kept 7 bases outside the gene matches. CDR3 length equals 13 residues. In DNA form, the CDR3 reads TGTGCCAGCAGGATTCAGGGGGCCGCTGAGCAGTTCTTC. Translated, it gives CASRIQGAAEQFF.

The CDR3 protein is CASSDSRRGDFPAQPQHF. CDR3 nucleotides: TGTGCCAGCAGTGACTCGAGGAGGGGAGACTTCCCAGCCCAGCCCCAGCATTTT. This chain uses TRBV6-4 with TRBJ1-5; perhaps TRBD1 as D (5 bases). The germline gives CDR1 MRHNA, CDR2 SNTAGT. This CDR3 comprises 18 residues. V gave up 0 bases and J gave up 7 bases, with 22 bases separating them.

The chain employs TRBV2 and TRBJ2-7, with 7 bases lining up with TRBD2. The ends lost 10 bases at V and 0 bases at J; junction bases unmatched: 6. This CDR3 comprises 13 residues. Germline-derived CDR1 and CDR2 are SNHLY and FYNNEI. CDR3 nucleotide sequence: TGTGCCACCTTAGCGGGTAGCTCCTACGAGCAGTACTTC. This sequence encodes CATLAGSSYEQYF.

The chain joins TRBV4-1 to TRBJ2-3, with TRBD2 matching 12 bases. Germline-derived CDR1 and CDR2 are MGHRA and YSYEKL. The CDR3 sequence is 16 residues long. Trimming removed 6 bases from V and 2 bases from J; junction bases left unmatched: 6. For the CDR3, the DNA is TGCGCCAGCAGACAGACTAGCGGGGGATTCACAGATACGCAGTATTTT. This gives the protein CASRQTSGGFTDTQYF.

V usage is TRBV5-1 and J usage is TRBJ1-3, with TRBD1 matching over 8 bases. The CDR3 sequence is 16 residues long. The germline gives CDR1 SGHRS, CDR2 YFSETQ. Trimming removed 1 base from V and 4 bases from J; junction bases left unmatched: 7. The DNA for the CDR3 is TGCGCCAGCAGCTTGACGACAGGGGCATCCGGAAACACCATATATTTT. Its protein is CASSLTTGASGNTIYF.

This clone appeared a single time. V gene TRBV4-3 combines with J gene TRBJ1-1; the D gene is possibly TRBD1 (5 bases). The CDR3 is 16 residues long. With 4 bases removed from V and 4 bases from J, the gap between germline ends came to 19 bases. Per germline, CDR1 LGHNA and CDR2 YSLEER. CDR3 sequence: CASSPGRGGGGTEAFF. DNA for the CDR3: TGCGCCAGCAGCCCAGGTAGGGGAGGAGGAGGCACTGAAGCTTTCTTT.

The J gene is TRBJ1-5, the V gene TRBV10-2; TRBD1 matches 9 bases. CDR1 and CDR2 from the germline V gene are WSHSY and SAAADI. The V segment lost 4 bases and the J segment 5 bases; nucleotides outside the gene matches: 0. This CDR3 has 13 residues. CDR3: CASSGTGDQPQHF. The CDR3 region has the DNA TGCGCCAGCAGTGGGACAGGGGATCAGCCCCAGCATTTT.

The chain recombines TRBV13 with TRBJ2-7; D is undetermined. Germline CDR1 and CDR2: PRHDT and FYEKMQ (reference sequence). Trimming shortened V by 9 bases and J by 5 bases, and 20 bases separated the two germline ends. CDR3 size: 14 residues. This CDR3 is CASTQWQVVNEQYF. For the CDR3, the DNA is TGTGCCAGTACCCAATGGCAGGTGGTAAACGAGCAGTACTTC.

The chain employs TRBV15 and TRBJ2-5; D unclear. Trimming stripped 6 bases from V and 2 bases from J, with 10 bases between. The CDR3 length is 13 residues. Germline V CDR1 and CDR2: LNHNV, YYDKDF (reference sequence). The CDR3 sequence is CATSSRLQETQYF. The CDR3 nucleotides are TGTGCCACCAGTTCCAGGTTACAAGAGACCCAGTACTTC.

Details on this clone: At one boundary the junction diverges from the germline segment, which might be a read error. The V gene is TRBV5-1, the J gene TRBJ2-2, with a possible D match to TRBD2 (6 bases). From germline, CDR1 is SGHRS and CDR2 YFSETQ. CDR3 length equals 14 residues. The CDR3 loop reads CASSLSSSAGGLFF. DNA for the CDR3: TGCGCCAGCAGCTTGTCTTCTAGCGCCGGGGGGCTGTTTTTT.

The chain carries TRBV28 and TRBJ1-2, with a weak D call TRBD1 (6 bases). This CDR3 spans 13 amino acids. Trimming shortened V by 11 bases and J by 0 bases, and 13 bases separated the two germline ends. CDR1 is MDHEN and CDR2 is SYDVKM in the germline V gene. CDR3 in amino acids: CAALDRANYGYTF. For the CDR3, the DNA is TGTGCCGCGCTGGACAGAGCTAACTATGGCTACACCTTC.

This CDR3 reads CASSPLPNTGELFF. In DNA form, the CDR3 reads TGCGCCAGCAGCCCCCTCCCGAACACCGGGGAGCTGTTTTTT. This chain connects TRBV4-1 to TRBJ2-2; no reliable D call. Germline V CDR1 and CDR2: MGHRA, YSYEKL. The CDR3 totals 14 residues. The V end was cut by 4 bases, the J end by 0 bases, with 6 bases between.